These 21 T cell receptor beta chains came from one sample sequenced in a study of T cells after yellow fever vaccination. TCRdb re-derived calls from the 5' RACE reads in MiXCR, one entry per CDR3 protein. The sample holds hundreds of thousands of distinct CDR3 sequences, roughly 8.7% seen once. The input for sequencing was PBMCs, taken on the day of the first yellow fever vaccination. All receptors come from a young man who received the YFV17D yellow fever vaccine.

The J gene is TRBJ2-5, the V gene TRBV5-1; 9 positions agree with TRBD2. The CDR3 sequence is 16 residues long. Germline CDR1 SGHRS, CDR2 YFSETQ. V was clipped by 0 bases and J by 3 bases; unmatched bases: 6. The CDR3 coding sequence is TGCGCCAGCAGCTTGGGACTGGGCGGGGGGGAAGAGACCCAGTACTTC. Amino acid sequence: CASSLGLGGGEETQYF.

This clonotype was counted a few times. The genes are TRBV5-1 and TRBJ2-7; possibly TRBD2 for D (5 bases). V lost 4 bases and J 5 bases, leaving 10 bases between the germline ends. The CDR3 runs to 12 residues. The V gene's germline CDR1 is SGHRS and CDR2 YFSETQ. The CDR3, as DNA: TGCGCCAGCAGCCTCGGAGCGGACGAGCAGTACTTC. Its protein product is CASSLGADEQYF. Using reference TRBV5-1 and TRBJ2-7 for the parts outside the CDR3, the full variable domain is KAGVTQTPRYLIKTRGQQVTLSCSPISGHRSVSWYQQTPGQGLQFLFEYFSETQRNKGNFPGRFSGRQFSNSRSEMNVSTLELGDSALYLCASSLGADEQYFGPGTRLTVT.

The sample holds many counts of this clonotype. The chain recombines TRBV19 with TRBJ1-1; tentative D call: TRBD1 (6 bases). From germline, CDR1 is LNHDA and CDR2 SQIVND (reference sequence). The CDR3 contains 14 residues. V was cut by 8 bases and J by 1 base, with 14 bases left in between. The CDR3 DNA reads TGTGCCAGTTCCCCGAAGACAGGGAACACTGAAGCTTTCTTT. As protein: CASSPKTGNTEAFF.

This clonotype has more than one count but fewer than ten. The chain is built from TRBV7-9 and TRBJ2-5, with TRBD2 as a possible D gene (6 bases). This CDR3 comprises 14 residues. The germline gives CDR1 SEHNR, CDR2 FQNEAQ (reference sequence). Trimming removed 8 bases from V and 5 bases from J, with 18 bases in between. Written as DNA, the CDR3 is TGTGCCAGCCAGTCGGCAGGGACTGTCGAGACCCAGTACTTC. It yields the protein CASQSAGTVETQYF.

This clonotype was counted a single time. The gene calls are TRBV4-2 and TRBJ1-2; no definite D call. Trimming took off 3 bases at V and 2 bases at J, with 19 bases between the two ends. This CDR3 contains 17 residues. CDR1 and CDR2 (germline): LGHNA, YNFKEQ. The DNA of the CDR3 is TGTGCCAGCAGCCAGGGAGGTAACGGTGGGGTAAACTATGGCTACACCTTC. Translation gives CASSQGGNGGVNYGYTF.

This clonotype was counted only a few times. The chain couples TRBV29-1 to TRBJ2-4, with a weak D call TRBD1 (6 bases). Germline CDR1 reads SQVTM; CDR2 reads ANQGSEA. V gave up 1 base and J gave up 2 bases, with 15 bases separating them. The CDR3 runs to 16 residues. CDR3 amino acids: CSVEGGPTGSKNIQYF. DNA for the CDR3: TGCAGCGTTGAAGGGGGCCCGACAGGTTCCAAAAACATTCAGTACTTC.

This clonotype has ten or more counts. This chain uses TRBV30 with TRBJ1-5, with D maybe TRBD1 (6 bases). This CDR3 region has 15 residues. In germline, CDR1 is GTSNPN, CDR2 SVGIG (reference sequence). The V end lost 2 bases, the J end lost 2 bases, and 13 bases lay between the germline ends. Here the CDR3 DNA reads TGTGCCTGGAGTATGGACAGTCTCGGCAATCAGCCCCAGCATTTT. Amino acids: CAWSMDSLGNQPQHF.

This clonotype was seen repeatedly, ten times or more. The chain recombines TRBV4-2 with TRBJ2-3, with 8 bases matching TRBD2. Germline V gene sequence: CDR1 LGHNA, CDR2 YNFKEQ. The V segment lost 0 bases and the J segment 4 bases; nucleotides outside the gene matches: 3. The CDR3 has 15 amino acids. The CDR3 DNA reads TGTGCCAGCAGCCAAGATCGGGGGGGCCCAGATACGCAGTATTTT. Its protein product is CASSQDRGGPDTQYF.

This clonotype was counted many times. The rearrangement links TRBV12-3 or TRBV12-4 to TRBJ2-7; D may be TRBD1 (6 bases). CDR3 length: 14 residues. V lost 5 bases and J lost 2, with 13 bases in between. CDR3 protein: CASSPPAGAYEQYF. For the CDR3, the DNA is TGTGCCAGCAGTCCCCCGGCAGGGGCCTACGAGCAGTACTTC.

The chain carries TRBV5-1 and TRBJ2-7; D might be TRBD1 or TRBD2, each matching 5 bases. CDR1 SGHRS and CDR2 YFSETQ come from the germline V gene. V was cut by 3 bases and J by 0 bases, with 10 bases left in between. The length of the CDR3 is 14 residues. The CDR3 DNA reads TGCGCCAGCAGCTGGGACGGACTCTCCTACGAGCAGTACTTC. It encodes CASSWDGLSYEQYF. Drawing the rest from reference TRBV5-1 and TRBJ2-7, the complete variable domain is KAGVTQTPRYLIKTRGQQVTLSCSPISGHRSVSWYQQTPGQGLQFLFEYFSETQRNKGNFPGRFSGRQFSNSRSEMNVSTLELGDSALYLCASSWDGLSYEQYFGPGTRLTVT.

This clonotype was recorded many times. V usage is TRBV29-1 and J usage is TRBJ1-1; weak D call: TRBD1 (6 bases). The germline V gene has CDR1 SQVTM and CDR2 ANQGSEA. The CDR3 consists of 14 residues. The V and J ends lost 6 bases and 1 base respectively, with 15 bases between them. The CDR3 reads CSVGPGAGNTEAFF. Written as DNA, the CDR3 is TGCAGCGTGGGCCCAGGGGCCGGGAACACTGAAGCTTTCTTT.

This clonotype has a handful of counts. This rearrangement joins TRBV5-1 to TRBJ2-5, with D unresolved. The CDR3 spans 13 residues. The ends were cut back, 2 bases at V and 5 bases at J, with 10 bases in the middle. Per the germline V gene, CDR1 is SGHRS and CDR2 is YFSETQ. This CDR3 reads CASSFGPRETQYF. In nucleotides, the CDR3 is TGCGCCAGCAGCTTTGGACCCCGGGAGACCCAGTACTTC.

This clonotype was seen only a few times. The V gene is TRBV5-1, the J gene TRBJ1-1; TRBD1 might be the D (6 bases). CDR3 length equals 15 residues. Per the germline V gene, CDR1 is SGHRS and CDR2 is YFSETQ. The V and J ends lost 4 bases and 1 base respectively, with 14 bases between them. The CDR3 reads CASSGGGSSNTEAFF. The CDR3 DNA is TGCGCCAGCAGCGGGGGGGGCTCTTCGAACACTGAAGCTTTCTTT.

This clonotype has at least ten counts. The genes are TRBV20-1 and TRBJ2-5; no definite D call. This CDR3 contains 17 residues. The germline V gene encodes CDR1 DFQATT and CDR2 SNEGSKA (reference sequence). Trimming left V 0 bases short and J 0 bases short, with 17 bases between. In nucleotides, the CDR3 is TGCAGTGCTAGAGATTTCTTAGGGTCGGGCAACCAAGAGACCCAGTACTTC. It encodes CSARDFLGSGNQETQYF.

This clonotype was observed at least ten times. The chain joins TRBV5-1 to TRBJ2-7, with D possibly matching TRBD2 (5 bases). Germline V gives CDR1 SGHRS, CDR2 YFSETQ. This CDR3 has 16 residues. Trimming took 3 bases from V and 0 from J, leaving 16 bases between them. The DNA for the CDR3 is TGCGCCAGCAGCTGGACCTGGAGCGGACCCTCCTACGAGCAGTACTTC. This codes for CASSWTWSGPSYEQYF.

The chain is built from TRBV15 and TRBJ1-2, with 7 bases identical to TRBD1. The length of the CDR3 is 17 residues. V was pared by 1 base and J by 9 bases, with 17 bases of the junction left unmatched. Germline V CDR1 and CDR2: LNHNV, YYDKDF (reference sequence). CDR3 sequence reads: CATSRGATGQSSARYTF. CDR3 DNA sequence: TGTGCCACCAGCAGAGGAGCGACGGGACAGTCGTCCGCGCGCTACACCTTC.

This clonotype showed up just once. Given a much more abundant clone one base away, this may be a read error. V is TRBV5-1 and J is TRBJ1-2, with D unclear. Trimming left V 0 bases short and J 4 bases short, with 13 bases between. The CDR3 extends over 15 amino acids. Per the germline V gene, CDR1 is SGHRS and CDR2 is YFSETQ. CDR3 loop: CASSLGEQWFYGYTF. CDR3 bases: TGCGCCAGCAGCTTGGGGGAACAGTGGTTCTATGGCTACACCTTC.

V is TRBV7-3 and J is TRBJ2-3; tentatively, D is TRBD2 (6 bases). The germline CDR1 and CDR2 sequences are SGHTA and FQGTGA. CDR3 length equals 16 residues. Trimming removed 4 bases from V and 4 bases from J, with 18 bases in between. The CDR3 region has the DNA TGTGCCAGCAGCTCCGGGATCGGGGGACGGGCAGATACGCAGTATTTT. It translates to CASSSGIGGRADTQYF.

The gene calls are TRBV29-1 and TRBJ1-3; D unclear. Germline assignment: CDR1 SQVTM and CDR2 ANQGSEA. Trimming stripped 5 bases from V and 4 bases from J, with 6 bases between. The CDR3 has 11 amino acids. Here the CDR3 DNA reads TGCAGCGTTATGTCCGGAAACACCATATATTTT. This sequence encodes CSVMSGNTIYF.

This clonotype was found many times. The DNA for the CDR3 is TGTGCCAGCAGCTTAGGGGACACCGGGGAGCTGTTTTTT. Protein product: CASSLGDTGELFF. This chain links TRBV7-6 with TRBJ2-2, with no clear D. The CDR3 runs 13 residues. The V and J ends lost 1 base and 3 bases respectively, with 3 bases between them. Germline V gene data show CDR1 as SGHVS and CDR2 as FNYEAQ.

The CDR3: CASSETARNEQYV. The CDR3 DNA is TGTGCCAGCAGTGAGACGGCGAGAAACGAGCAGTACGTC. The chain uses TRBV28 and TRBJ2-7, with D hard to call. The germline V and J ends were trimmed by 5 bases and 5 bases, with 13 bases remaining between them. Germline V CDR1 and CDR2: MDHEN, SYDVKM. CDR3 length: 13 residues.